This entry lists 2 T cell receptor beta chains sequenced from one sample in a study of human T cells and chemical hapten exposure. TCRdb re-analysed the RACE reads in MiXCR, keeping a single row per CDR3 protein. Of under 90,000 distinct CDR3 sequences listed, approximately 9.9% were seen once; the top ten hold around 4%. Stated time point: pre-sensitization, week 0. The treatment here: therapeutic diphenylcyclopropenone sensitization with weekly scalp DPC. The specimen comprised whole blood, sampled in connection with sensitization to the hapten diphenylcyclopropenone (DPC). These receptors all come from a woman aged 40 to 49 with alopecia areata. Some clones in this sample may be carry-over from other donors' samples.

J is TRBJ2-2 and V is TRBV12-3 or TRBV12-4, with D perhaps TRBD1 (6 bases). CDR3 length equals 15 residues. V lost 7 bases and J 2 bases, leaving 14 bases between the germline ends. CDR3 protein: CASIGGPGNTGELFF. The CDR3 DNA reads as TGTGCCAGCATTGGGGGCCCCGGAAACACCGGGGAGCTGTTTTTT.

J is TRBJ1-5 and V is TRBV2, with D perhaps TRBD1 (5 bases). This CDR3 is built from 15 residues. Trimming removed 5 bases from V and 0 bases from J, with 11 bases in between. Germline CDR1 is SNHLY and CDR2 is FYNNEI. The CDR3, as DNA: TGTGCCAGCAGTCGAGACAGCCATAGCAATCAGCCCCAGCATTTT. As protein: CASSRDSHSNQPQHF.